Sequencing of this T cell receptor beta chain was carried out in a study of blood T cell repertoires in COVID-19. In the study overall: Material from acute and convalescent COVID-19 was sourced from the United States, Italy and Spain. Nucleic acid was either cDNA or gDNA, and it came from T cells, B-cell-depleted T cells, or PBMCs.

The CDR3 spans 14 residues. Germline V lookup: CDR1 MNHEY, CDR2 SVGAGI. V shed 6 bases and J 2 bases; nucleotides not matched to a gene: 4. Methods used by the authors: It was from reference gene primer amplification that nucleated cell counts were estimated. Only in-frame clones appear in the TCRdb table, and some are missing; sequencing was by immunoSEQ multiplex PCR. The V and J calls and clone size were taken over from that table, and D and trimming were inferred from the DNA. The sample contains 250,000 to 400,000 clones, more than 70% of which appear only once. V gene TRBV6-5 combines with J gene TRBJ2-1; 7 nucleotides match TRBD1. This TCR came from a young woman with COVID-19, enrolled during active disease. The sequenced material came from peripheral blood. In DNA, the CDR3 is TGTGCCAGCAGCGACAGGGATACCTACAATGAGCAGTTCTTC. Its translation: CASSDRDTYNEQFF.